Listed below are T cell receptor beta chains from one sample, sequenced in a study of OX40 agonist ivuxolimab in advanced cancers. Assay: immunoSEQ multiplex PCR; the TCRdb copy retains only in-frame clones and omits some. The sample yields some 100,000 clones, roughly 94% seen once. The input for sequencing was CD4+ or CD8+ T cells sorted from blood, taken in a trial of the OX40 agonist ivuxolimab. The receptors originated from an adult with an advanced solid tumor such as melanoma, head and neck, liver or kidney cancer. The CDR3 runs from the conserved cysteine through the conserved F or W. The order of the fields is CDR3 protein, J gene, V gene.

CDR3 protein: CASSFPGHQPQHF; J gene: TRBJ1-5; V gene: TRBV5-8
CDR3 protein: CASSRLGNEQFF; J gene: TRBJ2-1; V gene: TRBV4-1
CDR3 protein: CASSYPSTPYEQYF; J gene: TRBJ2-7; V gene: TRBV28
CDR3 protein: CASSLDRDRQETQYF; J gene: TRBJ2-5; V gene: TRBV7-2
CDR3 protein: CASSFGAVPTQYF; J gene: TRBJ2-3; V gene: TRBV11-2
CDR3 protein: CASSLGLAGEADTQYF; J gene: TRBJ2-3; V gene: TRBV5-6
CDR3 protein: CASSETGAAYEQYF; J gene: .; V gene: TRBV25-1
CDR3 protein: CASSQGLNTGELFF; J gene: TRBJ2-2; V gene: TRBV4-3
CDR3 protein: CASRIADTQYF; J gene: TRBJ2-3; V gene: TRBV28
CDR3 protein: CASSSDVNTEAFF; J gene: TRBJ1-1; V gene: TRBV5-6
CDR3 protein: CASSYSGGETQYF; J gene: TRBJ2-5; V gene: TRBV6-5
CDR3 protein: CASSVGGYGYTF; J gene: TRBJ1-2; V gene: TRBV25-1
CDR3 protein: CAWGVAGYEQFF; J gene: TRBJ2-1; V gene: TRBV30
CDR3 protein: CASGRDGYYEQYF; J gene: TRBJ2-7; V gene: TRBV12-5
CDR3 protein: CASSPGTGYSGNTIYF; J gene: TRBJ1-3; V gene: TRBV5-1
CDR3 protein: CASSLSGSNEQYF; J gene: TRBJ2-7; V gene: TRBV5-1
CDR3 protein: CASSQVGSNYGYTF; J gene: TRBJ1-2; V gene: TRBV4-3
CDR3 protein: CASSLGQPSNQPQHF; J gene: TRBJ1-5; V gene: TRBV27
CDR3 protein: CSATGAYGYTF; J gene: TRBJ1-2; V gene: TRBV29-1
CDR3 protein: CASSTTGMFPFF; J gene: TRBJ2-1; V gene: TRBV6-5
CDR3 protein: CASSPRTDGYTF; J gene: TRBJ1-2; V gene: TRBV13
CDR3 protein: CASSVGAVHSPLHF; J gene: TRBJ1-6; V gene: TRBV6-5
CDR3 protein: CASSLGIIVFF; J gene: TRBJ2-1; V gene: TRBV7-9
CDR3 protein: CASSYPDSNSPLHF; J gene: TRBJ1-6; V gene: TRBV6-5
CDR3 protein: CASSLAIFGTDTQYF; J gene: TRBJ2-3; V gene: TRBV11-2
CDR3 protein: CASSISENTEAFF; J gene: TRBJ1-1; V gene: TRBV19
CDR3 protein: CASSVGLAGVWETQYF; J gene: TRBJ2-5; V gene: TRBV9
CDR3 protein: CASSLGSGYFTDTQYF; J gene: TRBJ2-3; V gene: TRBV11-2
CDR3 protein: CASSERGTSYEQYF; J gene: TRBJ2-7; V gene: TRBV10-2
CDR3 protein: CASSFFLYNEQFF; J gene: TRBJ2-1; V gene: TRBV7-9
CDR3 protein: CASSLEGGYEQYF; J gene: TRBJ2-7; V gene: TRBV5-4
CDR3 protein: CASSPRTGGGETQYF; J gene: TRBJ2-5; V gene: TRBV19
CDR3 protein: CASSLGPASGGAYEQYF; J gene: TRBJ2-7; V gene: TRBV5-4
CDR3 protein: CASSVETGSNTEAFF; J gene: TRBJ1-1; V gene: TRBV9
CDR3 protein: CASSQASDGGSYEQYF; J gene: TRBJ2-7; V gene: TRBV27
CDR3 protein: CASSRRGEAEDTQYF; J gene: TRBJ2-3; V gene: TRBV13
CDR3 protein: CASSLAQSLNTEAFF; J gene: TRBJ1-1; V gene: TRBV27